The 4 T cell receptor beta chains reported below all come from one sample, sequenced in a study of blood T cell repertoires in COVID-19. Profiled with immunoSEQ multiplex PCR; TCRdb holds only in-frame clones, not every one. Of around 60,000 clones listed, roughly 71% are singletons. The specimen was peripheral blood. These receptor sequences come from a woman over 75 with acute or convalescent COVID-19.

Here the CDR3 reads CASSTRRTSEYNEQFF. CDR3 nucleotide sequence: TGTGCCAGTAGTACCCGTCGGACTAGCGAATACAATGAGCAGTTCTTC. The chain carries TRBV19 and TRBJ2-1, with 9 bases fitting TRBD2. Germline CDR1 is LNHDA and CDR2 is SQIVND (reference sequence). The CDR3 contains 16 residues. The V segment lost 4 bases and the J segment 4 bases; nucleotides outside the gene matches: 8.

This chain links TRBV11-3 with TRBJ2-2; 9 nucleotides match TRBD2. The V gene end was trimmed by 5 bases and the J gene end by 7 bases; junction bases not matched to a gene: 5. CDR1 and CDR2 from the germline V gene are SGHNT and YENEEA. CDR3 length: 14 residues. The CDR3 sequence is CASSPSGNGGELFF. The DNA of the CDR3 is TGTGCCAGCAGCCCTAGCGGGAATGGCGGGGAGCTGTTTTTT.

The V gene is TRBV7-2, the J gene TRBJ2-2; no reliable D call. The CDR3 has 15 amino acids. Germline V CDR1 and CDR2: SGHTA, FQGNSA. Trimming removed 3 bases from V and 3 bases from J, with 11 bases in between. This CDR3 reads CASSLRPLYTGELFF. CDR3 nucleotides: TGTGCCAGCAGCTTGAGGCCACTTTACACCGGGGAGCTGTTTTTT.

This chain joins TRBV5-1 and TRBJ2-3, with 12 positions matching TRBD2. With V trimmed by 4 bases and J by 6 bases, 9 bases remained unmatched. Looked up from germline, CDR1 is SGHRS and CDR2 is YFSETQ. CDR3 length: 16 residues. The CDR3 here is CASSRSSGRVGDTQYF. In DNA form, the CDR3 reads TGCGCCAGCAGCCGTTCTAGCGGGAGGGTTGGGGATACGCAGTATTTT.